This T cell receptor (beta chain) is from a study of shared clonotypes between healthy human individuals (dated by TCRdb to the early 2020s). The study in broad terms: A couple of women and a few men aged 18 to 49 years were included in the cohort. To increase sequencing depth and limit assay-specific biases, TCR repertoire library preparation and sequencing were carried out by different laboratories using diverse techniques. Per donor, three plates each were used for CD4 naive and CD4 memory, two for CD8 naive, and one for CD8 memory. To estimate repertoire size and how much clonotype sharing occurs between individuals, the study deeply sequenced the blood TCR repertoires of several healthy adults. Between about 0.8 and 9.5 billion PBMCs per donor were obtained by leukapheresis.

Including cysteine and phenylalanine, the CDR3 has 12 amino acids. The read is trimmed to its CDR3 DNA, 36 bases read in frame from base 1. The germline V gene encodes CDR1 SNHLY and CDR2 FYNNEI. The junction shows trimming of 4 bases on V and 4 bases on J, plus 7 bases between the germline ends. What the study reported, not specific to this receptor: Around 5% of naive CD4, 3% to 3.5% of naive CD8, about 2.4% of memory CD4, and approximately 0.39% of memory CD8 clonotypes were shared across several donors. Naive subsets generally had larger estimated clonotype richness than memory subsets. Sampling was restricted to blood, and TCR repertoires in tissues likely differ from the TCR repertoires found in blood. The genetic and exposure-history diversity represented was limited by the small number of donors. Compared with non-shared clonotypes, clonotypes shared by all four sorted-subset donors had higher generation probabilities. Rarefaction of sorted-subset datasets indicated incomplete sequencing despite the large sequencing depth. Pairwise subsampling indicated that sequencing depth was expected to affect the degree of clonotype sharing among donors.

As regards this clone: Its antigen is not yet known. The record has no base qualities; no much larger clone is one base away. The same CDR3 can be traced to other DNA sequences in this sample.

Using the deep immunoSEQ assay, multiplex PCR amplified TCR CDR3 regions from genomic DNA. Extracted genomic DNA from each cell subset was spread evenly across all wells of several immunoSEQ 96-well plates, with each plate serving as a replicate. For sorted subsets, around 200 ng genomic DNA, equal to 30,000 or so T cell genomes, was loaded into each replicate PCR. Purified libraries were quantified with a Qubit 3.0 fluorometer, sized on a Bioanalyzer 2100, and re-quantified with the KAPA Library Quantification kit. Every immunoSEQ 96-well plate was sequenced on a dedicated single-read 150-cycle Illumina NextSeq 550 flow cell. Per the authors' processing: Because only junctional sequences without quality scores were contained in the immunoSEQ output, filtering matching that applied to full-length reads could not be performed. To assign V/J genes and CDR3, sequences were annotated using PyIR, a Python wrapper for IgBLAST v1.9, with IMGT germline references. Any read was removed if the V/J assignment was weak (E-value above 1e-6), the CDR3 was missing, or the read contained stop codons, out-of-frame junctions, or ambiguous translated residues. V3J clonotypes were defined by identical inferred V gene, J gene, and CDR3 amino acid sequence. Percentage overlap between repertoires was computed as shared unique clonotypes divided by the size of the smaller repertoire. Three approaches were used to assess repertoire richness: RTK rarefaction, the Chao1 estimator, and Recon v2.1 estimates of unobserved clonotypes. Generation probabilities were computed with OLGA for all TCRbeta clonotypes obtained by the gDNA method from several donors. Imported from immuneACCESS, the table was reduced by TCRdb to in-frame sequences with V and J called. These copies leave out some clones; in studies compared against another copy, an unresolved V gene accounts for under half, and the cause of the remainder is not known. V and J calls plus clone size are reproduced from that table; the DNA served to infer D and trimming. This sample has roughly 2 million clones in its table, and about 94% of those were observed once. Approximately 0.13% of the sample is taken by the ten largest.

Healthy HIV-negative adults with no recently reported acute infections or vaccinations were included as donors. Every donor was a Caucasian adult residing in Nashville, Tennessee, USA. CD4+ T cells were enriched by magnetic negative selection; naive cells were then positively selected on CD45RA, and the negative fraction formed the memory subset. Blood was collected by leukapheresis, and PBMCs were isolated by Ficoll-Histopaque density gradient centrifugation and then cryopreserved in liquid nitrogen vapor phase. Analytical flow cytometry was used to check the purity and quantity of each magnetically sorted T cell population. From each sorted fraction, genomic DNA was isolated and quantified by UV absorbance on a Nanodrop 2000c.

Sample: naive CD4+ T cells sorted from blood. What this sample's cell subset or site label stands for: CD45RA+ positively selected. Rearrangement joined TRBV2 to TRBJ1-2, and possibly TRBD1, on 5 matching bases. This TCR came from a man between 18 and 29 years old in good health. The nucleotide sequence is given as TGTGCCAGCAGTGGACAGCTCTATGGCTACACCTTC. This is translated as CASSGQLYGYTF.